The rows below give T cell receptor beta chains drawn from one sample of a study of control samples from healthy donors and cancer patients. The assay was immunoSEQ multiplex PCR, and TCRdb's table has in-frame clones only and misses some. Here the sample spans about 120,000 clones, 92% being singletons. Sequencing used PBMCs. These receptors came from an elderly man with head and neck cancer. Both conserved end residues are trimmed from each CDR3. The order of the fields is V gene, clone size, J gene, CDR3 protein. Size values are once, few and many counts, or a class for expanded clones, and some rows have none.

V gene: TRBV4-1
clone size: .
J gene: TRBJ2-7
CDR3 protein: ASSQDQGRRGYEQY

V gene: TRBV5-4
clone size: .
J gene: TRBJ1-2
CDR3 protein: ASSFDGWDGYT

V gene: TRBV5-1
clone size: .
J gene: TRBJ1-3
CDR3 protein: ASSLAGASSGNTIY

V gene: TRBV19
clone size: .
J gene: TRBJ2-3
CDR3 protein: ASTQGPGLSVLDTQY

V gene: TRBV9
clone size: .
J gene: TRBJ2-6
CDR3 protein: ASSEFPLASGANVLT

V gene: TRBV6-1
clone size: .
J gene: TRBJ1-5
CDR3 protein: ASSEGWANQPQH

V gene: TRBV5-1
clone size: .
J gene: TRBJ1-2
CDR3 protein: ASSLTAAGEGYT

V gene: TRBV29-1
clone size: .
J gene: TRBJ1-1
CDR3 protein: SVEPGLGAEAF

V gene: TRBV12-3/TRBV12-4
clone size: .
J gene: TRBJ1-1
CDR3 protein: ASRQLLYTEAF

V gene: TRBV27
clone size: .
J gene: TRBJ2-7
CDR3 protein: ASSYDRSSYEQY

V gene: TRBV24-1
clone size: .
J gene: TRBJ1-2
CDR3 protein: ATSEEGQGFGGYT

V gene: TRBV5-1
clone size: .
J gene: TRBJ2-1
CDR3 protein: ASSLLAGSQVEQF

V gene: TRBV3-1/TRBV3-2
clone size: once
J gene: TRBJ1-4
CDR3 protein: ASSQDSQVREKLF

V gene: TRBV21-1
clone size: .
J gene: TRBJ2-3
CDR3 protein: ASSKRIPGQTRSPDTQY

V gene: TRBV6-5
clone size: .
J gene: TRBJ1-2
CDR3 protein: ASSSGYGYT

V gene: TRBV12-5
clone size: .
J gene: TRBJ1-2
CDR3 protein: ASGLVPRSYGYT

V gene: TRBV19
clone size: .
J gene: TRBJ1-2
CDR3 protein: ASSRSDRALGYT

V gene: TRBV30
clone size: .
J gene: TRBJ1-6
CDR3 protein: AWGQDNSPLH

V gene: TRBV29-1
clone size: .
J gene: TRBJ2-5
CDR3 protein: SVDGIGLAGDPQETQY

V gene: TRBV19
clone size: .
J gene: TRBJ1-1
CDR3 protein: AKCRDRVCLVTNTEAF

V gene: TRBV2
clone size: .
J gene: TRBJ2-3
CDR3 protein: ASRIASHTDTQY

V gene: TRBV3-1/TRBV3-2
clone size: once
J gene: TRBJ1-3
CDR3 protein: ASSPGWGTGGNTIY

V gene: TRBV28
clone size: .
J gene: TRBJ2-5
CDR3 protein: ASRTPGQGGKTQY

V gene: TRBV5-4
clone size: .
J gene: TRBJ1-2
CDR3 protein: ASSLLQGNYGYT

V gene: TRBV6-5
clone size: .
J gene: TRBJ2-7
CDR3 protein: ASTPTGTYEQY

V gene: TRBV4-1
clone size: .
J gene: TRBJ2-3
CDR3 protein: ASSQVPAQGTDTQY

V gene: TRBV5-1
clone size: .
J gene: TRBJ1-2
CDR3 protein: ASSLGAVPTNYGYT

V gene: TRBV7-7
clone size: .
J gene: TRBJ2-1
CDR3 protein: ASSLRGGNDEQF

V gene: TRBV6-2/TRBV6-3
clone size: .
J gene: TRBJ2-3
CDR3 protein: ASSYSSRRWTSAGDTQY

V gene: TRBV7-4
clone size: .
J gene: TRBJ2-6
CDR3 protein: ASSRDFRSGNQSSGANVLT

V gene: TRBV5-5
clone size: .
J gene: TRBJ1-3
CDR3 protein: ASSWLGSGGDTIY

V gene: TRBV5-1
clone size: .
J gene: TRBJ2-7
CDR3 protein: ASSWDRGLAYEQY

V gene: TRBV5-1
clone size: few
J gene: TRBJ2-1
CDR3 protein: ASSLVVAGGEQF

V gene: TRBV6-1
clone size: .
J gene: TRBJ2-5
CDR3 protein: ASSDRLARETQY

V gene: TRBV19
clone size: .
J gene: TRBJ1-5
CDR3 protein: ASSQQAFNQPQH

V gene: TRBV7-6
clone size: once
J gene: TRBJ2-1
CDR3 protein: ASSLGALRGTRYNEQF

V gene: TRBV9
clone size: .
J gene: TRBJ2-7
CDR3 protein: ASSQTGGTDEQY

V gene: TRBV18
clone size: .
J gene: TRBJ2-5
CDR3 protein: ASSPPAFAQY

V gene: TRBV7-6
clone size: .
J gene: TRBJ1-5
CDR3 protein: ASSLVGGGDSNQPQH

V gene: TRBV18
clone size: .
J gene: TRBJ2-5
CDR3 protein: ASSPSRTSSVRTRTRETQY

V gene: TRBV5-1
clone size: .
J gene: TRBJ2-5
CDR3 protein: ASSLFRVETQY

V gene: TRBV5-8
clone size: .
J gene: TRBJ2-7
CDR3 protein: ASSLIYEQY

V gene: TRBV4-3
clone size: .
J gene: TRBJ2-3
CDR3 protein: ASSQGRGSTDTQY

V gene: TRBV2
clone size: .
J gene: TRBJ2-3
CDR3 protein: ASSPSSSTDTQY

V gene: TRBV19
clone size: .
J gene: TRBJ1-4
CDR3 protein: ASSGQTLGEKLF

V gene: TRBV6-2/TRBV6-3
clone size: .
J gene: TRBJ1-2
CDR3 protein: ASSYGTGDYGYT

V gene: TRBV3-1/TRBV3-2
clone size: .
J gene: TRBJ2-3
CDR3 protein: ASSHRLRVASVDTQY

V gene: TRBV3-1/TRBV3-2
clone size: .
J gene: TRBJ2-1
CDR3 protein: ASSLTGETYNEQF

V gene: TRBV11-2
clone size: .
J gene: TRBJ2-4
CDR3 protein: ASSSYRGIAKNIQY

V gene: TRBV10-3
clone size: .
J gene: TRBJ2-1
CDR3 protein: ATRGPGEQF

V gene: TRBV7-6
clone size: .
J gene: TRBJ1-6
CDR3 protein: ASSLGGNSPLH

V gene: TRBV15
clone size: .
J gene: TRBJ1-2
CDR3 protein: ATSRDYGPGRHFYGYT

V gene: TRBV5-6
clone size: .
J gene: TRBJ1-4
CDR3 protein: ASSTYRDEKLF

V gene: TRBV4-3
clone size: .
J gene: TRBJ2-3
CDR3 protein: ASSQDWVAGIFTDTQY